These 8 T cell receptor beta chains came from one sample sequenced in a study of Ad26.COV2.S vaccination and SARS-CoV-2 variants. Clones were read by immunoSEQ multiplex PCR, and TCRdb kept only the in-frame ones, dropping some. The sample includes hundreds of thousands of clones, more than 80% of them seen just once. Treatment meaning: approximately 18 received Ad26.COV2.S at low or high dose, single or two shots; several received placebo; per-sample allocation not given. Samples analyzed were those drawn on day 63 after the first vaccine or placebo injection. The sequencing used peripheral blood, collected in a trial of Ad26.COV2.S vaccine versus placebo. These receptors originate from a person between 18 and 59 years old who received the Ad26.COV2.S COVID-19 vaccine or a placebo.

The V and J genes are TRBV18 and TRBJ1-3, with D unclear. V gave up 5 bases and J gave up 0 bases, with 17 bases separating them. Germline CDR1 reads KGHSH; CDR2 reads LQKENI. The CDR3 consists of 17 residues. DNA of the CDR3: TGTGCCAGCTCAGCATACGACGGAGTCAACTCTGGAAACACCATATATTTT. Protein sequence: CASSAYDGVNSGNTIYF.

V is TRBV7-9 and J is TRBJ1-2, with D possibly TRBD1 on 6 matching bases. Per the germline V gene, CDR1 is SEHNR and CDR2 is FQNEAQ (reference sequence). V dropped 6 bases and J dropped 6 bases, with 29 bases sitting between them. This CDR3 spans 18 amino acids. The CDR3 DNA reads as TGTGCCAGCAGTACCAAGCACCCGGGACACAATACCTATAATGGCTACACCTTC. This codes for CASSTKHPGHNTYNGYTF.

This clone showed up just once. The gene calls are TRBV5-1 and TRBJ1-1; D gene uncertain. The CDR3 totals 15 residues. CDR1 is SGHRS and CDR2 is YFSETQ in the germline V gene. Trimming left V 0 bases short and J 0 bases short, with 9 bases between. CDR3 region: CASSLDGPMNTEAFF. The CDR3 DNA sequence: TGCGCCAGCAGCTTGGACGGACCCATGAACACTGAAGCTTTCTTT. Filled out from reference TRBV5-1 and TRBJ1-1, the complete variable domain reads KAGVTQTPRYLIKTRGQQVTLSCSPISGHRSVSWYQQTPGQGLQFLFEYFSETQRNKGNFPGRFSGRQFSNSRSEMNVSTLELGDSALYLCASSLDGPMNTEAFFGQGTRLTVV.

The chain is built from TRBV13 and TRBJ2-1, with 12 bases identical to TRBD2. The CDR3 covers 19 residues. The junction had 17 bases not matched to a gene; V was cut back by 5 bases and J by 6 bases. CDR1 PRHDT and CDR2 FYEKMQ come from the germline V gene (reference sequence). The CDR3 loop is CASSPGVLAGGPRANEQFF. The CDR3 nucleotides are TGTGCCAGCAGCCCAGGGGTGCTAGCGGGAGGGCCGAGGGCCAATGAGCAGTTCTTC.

The rearrangement joins TRBV25-1 to TRBJ2-3, with D possibly being TRBD2 (6 bases). V was shortened by 1 base and J by 3 bases, with 11 bases between the two germline ends. Germline V gives CDR1 MGHDK, CDR2 SYGVNS. This CDR3 region has 15 residues. The CDR3 loop is CASSEFGGKTDTQYF. DNA of the CDR3: TGTGCCAGCAGTGAATTTGGCGGGAAGACAGATACGCAGTATTTT.

This clone was seen just once. V and J are TRBV7-9 and TRBJ1-6; D gene unclear. The germline V gene has CDR1 SEHNR and CDR2 FQNEAQ (reference sequence). Trimming left V 5 bases short and J 6 bases short, with 5 bases between. The CDR3 is 12 amino acids. The CDR3 coding sequence is TGTGCCAGCAGCACCCCTAATTCACCCCTCCACTTT. It translates to CASSTPNSPLHF. Full variable domain (outside the CDR3, taken from reference TRBV7-9 and TRBJ1-6): DTGVSQNPRHKITKRGQNVTFRCDPISEHNRLYWYRQTLGQGPEFLTYFQNEAQLEKSRLLSDRFSAERPKGSFSTLEIQRTEQGDSAMYLCASSTPNSPLHFGNGTRLTVT.

The V gene is TRBV25-1, the J gene TRBJ2-2, with 7 bases identical to TRBD1. V lost 7 bases and J lost 4; bases outside the gene matches: 12. The CDR3 spans 16 residues. Germline V gene lookup returns CDR1 MGHDK and CDR2 SYGVNS. CDR3 coding DNA: TGTGCCAGCACCTCCCGGAGCAGGGGGTTCACCGGGGAGCTGTTTTTT. This sequence encodes CASTSRSRGFTGELFF. Full variable domain (outside the CDR3, taken from reference TRBV25-1 and TRBJ2-2): EADIYQTPRYLVIGTGKKITLECSQTMGHDKMYWYQQDPGMELHLIHYSYGVNSTEKGDLSSESTVSRIRTEHFPLTLESARPSHTSQYLCASTSRSRGFTGELFFGEGSRLTVL.

The gene calls are TRBV9 and TRBJ1-5, with 7 bases lining up with TRBD1. This CDR3 comprises 15 residues. The junction had 2 bases not matched to a gene; V was cut back by 0 bases and J by 2 bases. Germline CDR1 SGDLS, CDR2 YYNGEE. CDR3 coding DNA: TGTGCCAGCAGCGTAGGTACAGGGGGCAATCAGCCCCAGCATTTT. It specifies CASSVGTGGNQPQHF.